This TCR beta chain was sequenced during a study of Ad26.COV2.S vaccination and SARS-CoV-2 variants. Study background: Dosing was one shot or two shots 56 days apart. Overall study results and limits: Non-spike TCR breadth did not differ much between vaccine and placebo recipients. After vaccination, reports described spike-specific CD8+ and CD4+ T cell responses as showing substantial breadth.

V shed 6 bases and J shed 3 bases, with 16 bases lying between them. The CDR3 contains 15 residues. The germline V gene encodes CDR1 SEHNR and CDR2 FQNEAQ (reference sequence). The treatment: approximately 18 received Ad26.COV2.S at low or high dose, single or two shots; several received placebo; per-sample allocation not given. Sampling took place 63 days after the first vaccine or placebo injection. Cohort 1b enrolled adults aged 18-55 years in Boston. Sequencing was performed with immunoSEQ multiplex PCR; in TCRdb, only in-frame clones are kept and a portion is missing. This table holds about 480,000 clones, 87% found once. Regarding this clone: Antigen unknown.

The specimen was peripheral blood, collected in a trial of Ad26.COV2.S vaccine versus placebo. The TCR comes from a person between 18 and 65 years old who received the Ad26.COV2.S COVID-19 vaccine or a placebo. This chain links TRBV7-9 with TRBJ2-3; tentative D call: TRBD1 (6 bases). CDR3 loop: CASRSGTKGTDTQYF. CDR3 coding DNA: TGTGCCAGCAGGTCCGGGACAAAGGGAACAGATACGCAGTATTTT.